This T cell receptor beta chain stems from a study of T cell repertoires in cytomegalovirus infection. Study as a whole: As its CMV epitopes, the study selected recently identified HLA-C-restricted and well-studied HLA-B-restricted targets.

TCRdb reprocessed the reads via MiXCR and lists one record per CDR3 protein. This repertoire shows roughly 120,000 distinct CDR3 sequences, 32% found once; its top ten account for 45% to 65%. Germline V CDR1 and CDR2: MNHEY, SVGEGT. J was trimmed by 5 bases and V by 8 bases; bases with no gene match: 9. The CDR3 is made up of 14 amino acids. Regarding this clonotype: Antigen unknown.

The sample was CD8+ T cells from cultured PBMCs, taken from culture after CMV antigen stimulation. This chain links TRBV6-2 or TRBV6-3 with TRBJ2-1, with 7 bases lining up with TRBD1. The TCR was taken from a human donor in good health (CMV status not recorded). Some clones in this sample may be carry-over from other donors' samples. CDR3 protein: CASEDREGDNEQFF. CDR3 DNA: TGTGCCAGCGAAGACAGGGAAGGGGACAATGAGCAGTTCTTC.